Following are 30 T cell receptor beta chains from one sample sequenced in a study of blood T cells in healthy people across ages. Primed by a sample-barcoded 5' primer and a J-beta primer mix, a second PCR proceeded for roughly 6 to 12 cycles. A single record per CDR3 protein comes from TCRdb applying MiXCR to the 5' RACE reads. Here the sample spans around 1,700,000 distinct CDR3 sequences, 28% being singletons. Sample: blood. The source is a woman aged 25 to 39 in good health.

V and J are TRBV28 and TRBJ1-1, with D unclear. Trimming took off 10 bases at V and 11 bases at J, with 17 bases between the two ends. CDR1 and CDR2 from the germline V gene are MDHEN and SYDVKM. The CDR3 length is 11 residues. The DNA for the CDR3 is TGTGCCACGAAACTTCAGGTCCGGGCTTTCTTT. Amino acids: CATKLQVRAFF.

This clonotype was counted at least ten times. V is TRBV20-1 and J is TRBJ2-7; D perhaps matches TRBD1 (5 bases). The CDR3 is 15 amino acids. In germline, CDR1 is DFQATT, CDR2 SNEGSKA (reference sequence). The V end lost 0 bases, the J end lost 0 bases, and 12 bases lay between the germline ends. CDR3 bases: TGCAGTGCTAGAGACCCGACAGCCTACTCCTACGAGCAGTACTTC. Protein: CSARDPTAYSYEQYF.

This clonotype was seen more than once but under ten times. Being one base from a much bigger clone, this may be a read error. This sequence joins TRBV20-1 and TRBJ2-7, with TRBD2 matching 9 bases. The germline gives CDR1 DFQATT, CDR2 SNEGSKA (reference sequence). CDR3 length: 16 amino acids. The CDR3 DNA reads TGCAGTGCCATCCCAAGCGGGGGGCGTAGCTCCTACGAGCGGTACTTC. Translation: CSAIPSGGRSSYERYF.

The chain uses TRBV28 and TRBJ2-1; 8 nucleotides agree with TRBD2. The ends lost 6 bases at V and 8 bases at J; junction bases unmatched: 15. CDR3 length equals 16 residues. Germline V lookup: CDR1 MDHEN, CDR2 SYDVKM. CDR3 loop: CASSLPGGVWRDEQFF. CDR3 DNA sequence: TGTGCCAGCAGCCTCCCGGGGGGGGTGTGGCGCGATGAGCAGTTCTTC.

The chain carries TRBV9 and TRBJ1-6; D unresolved. Trimming stripped 2 bases from V and 3 bases from J, with 3 bases between. CDR1 and CDR2 (germline): SGDLS, YYNGEE. CDR3 length: 13 amino acids. The CDR3 sequence is CASSVGYNSPLHF. The CDR3 nucleotides read TGTGCCAGCAGCGTCGGCTATAATTCACCCCTCCACTTT.

On this clonotype itself: A single base separates this from a much larger clone, so it may be a read error. This chain uses TRBV7-2 with TRBJ2-7; possible D gene TRBD1, 7 bases. The germline gives CDR1 SGHTA, CDR2 FQGNSA. The CDR3 has 14 amino acids. The CDR3 protein is CASSVADRTYEQYF. CDR3 nucleotides: TGTGCCAGCAGCGTAGCGGACAGGACCTACGAGCAGTACTTC.

This clonotype was recorded many times. The chain employs TRBV4-3 and TRBJ1-2; no clear D. Germline CDR1 LGHNA, CDR2 YSLEER. V was pared by 1 base and J by 8 bases, with 11 bases between. The CDR3 is 13 residues long. The DNA for the CDR3 is TGCGCCAGCAGCCAAGGACTTAGAAGCGGCTACACCTTC. Amino acid sequence: CASSQGLRSGYTF.

This clonotype occurred many times. V is TRBV20-1 and J is TRBJ2-7, with D possibly being TRBD1 (6 bases). V was trimmed by 6 bases and J by 3 bases, leaving 12 bases between them. Germline-derived CDR1 and CDR2 are DFQATT and SNEGSKA (reference sequence). CDR3 size: 12 residues. Here the CDR3 reads CSAKPDSYEQYF. The CDR3 coding sequence is TGCAGTGCAAAACCGGACAGCTACGAGCAGTACTTC.

This clonotype was picked up a small number of times. The chain has TRBV14 and TRBJ1-2; D might be TRBD1 (5 bases). Germline V gene data show CDR1 as SGHDN and CDR2 as FVKESK. The CDR3 runs 15 residues. With 1 base removed from V and 7 bases from J, the gap between germline ends came to 16 bases. The CDR3 nucleotides read TGTGCCAGCAGCCAAGGTTCAGGGATTCCTGCTGGCTACACCTTC. It encodes CASSQGSGIPAGYTF.

This clonotype was counted at least ten times. V gene TRBV12-5 combines with J gene TRBJ2-1; D is ambiguous. Germline V gene sequence: CDR1 LGHNT, CDR2 FRNRAP. There are 14 residues in the CDR3. V gave up 4 bases and J gave up 7 bases, with 14 bases separating them. The CDR3: CASGSPKSLNEQFF. The CDR3 DNA sequence: TGTGCTAGTGGTTCCCCGAAGAGTCTGAATGAGCAGTTCTTC.

This clonotype was seen a handful of times. The chain couples TRBV15 to TRBJ2-2; 7 bases fit TRBD1. The CDR3 covers 14 residues. V gave up 5 bases and J gave up 2 bases; unmatched junction bases: 2. Looked up from germline, CDR1 is LNHNV and CDR2 is YYDKDF (reference sequence). CDR3 protein: CATSGTDNTGELFF. The DNA for the CDR3 is TGTGCCACCAGCGGGACAGATAACACCGGGGAGCTGTTTTTT. The full variable domain, in which reference TRBV15 and TRBJ2-2 provide the parts outside the CDR3, is DAMVIQNPRYQVTQFGKPVTLSCSQTLNHNVMYWYQQKSSQAPKLLFHYYDKDFNNEADTPDNFQSRRPNTSFCFLDIRSPGLGDTAMYLCATSGTDNTGELFFGEGSRLTVL.

This clonotype was counted between two and nine times. This chain uses TRBV5-1 with TRBJ1-1, with D tentatively TRBD1 (6 bases). V lost 4 bases and J 10 bases, leaving 14 bases between the germline ends. CDR3 length: 12 residues. Per the germline V gene, CDR1 is SGHRS and CDR2 is YFSETQ. As DNA, the CDR3 is TGCGCCAGCAGCCCGGAGGGGGGGGGAGCTTTCTTT. This codes for CASSPEGGGAFF.

V usage is TRBV5-4 and J usage is TRBJ2-4; maybe TRBD1 (6 bases). This CDR3 has 13 residues. CDR1 and CDR2 from the germline V gene are SGHNT and YYREEE (reference sequence). V was shortened by 3 bases and J by 13 bases, with 17 bases between the two germline ends. The CDR3 sequence is CASSSQGSNEQYF. CDR3 nucleotides: TGTGCCAGCAGCTCTCAGGGGAGCAATGAGCAGTACTTC.

This clonotype was detected only a few times. The chain carries TRBV28 and TRBJ1-2, with TRBD1 as a possible D gene (5 bases). The CDR3 spans 15 residues. Per germline, CDR1 MDHEN and CDR2 SYDVKM. Trimming took off 6 bases at V and 3 bases at J, with 17 bases between the two ends. The CDR3 DNA reads TGTGCCAGCAGCTTAATGGGGGAAATTGACTATGGCTACACCTTC. Encoded protein: CASSLMGEIDYGYTF.

The chain has TRBV7-2 and TRBJ2-1, with 10 bases lining up with TRBD1. V lost 2 bases, J lost 8 bases, and 9 bases stayed unmatched. CDR3 length: 16 residues. Germline V gives CDR1 SGHTA, CDR2 FQGNSA. CDR3 amino acids: CASSLLGQGLGDEQFF. Written as DNA, the CDR3 is TGTGCCAGCAGCTTATTGGGACAGGGGTTGGGGGATGAGCAGTTCTTC.

This clonotype turned up a few times. The V call is TRBV5-1, the J call TRBJ2-1; weak D call: TRBD1 (5 bases). The germline V gene has CDR1 SGHRS and CDR2 YFSETQ. The CDR3 totals 15 residues. V dropped 0 bases and J dropped 0 bases, with 7 bases sitting between them. The CDR3, as DNA: TGCGCCAGCAGCTTGGTCAGGGACTCCTACAATGAGCAGTTCTTC. Translation gives CASSLVRDSYNEQFF.

This chain joins TRBV4-3 and TRBJ2-1; 7 positions match TRBD2. The CDR3 totals 16 residues. CDR1 is LGHNA and CDR2 is YSLEER in the germline V gene. J gave up 6 bases and V 0 bases, and 8 bases lay outside the gene matches. The CDR3 sequence is CASSQDRSGIGNEQFF. The DNA for the CDR3 is TGCGCCAGCAGCCAAGACAGGAGCGGGATAGGCAATGAGCAGTTCTTC.

The chain links TRBV15 to TRBJ2-7; no clear D. With 0 bases removed from V and 0 bases from J, the gap between germline ends came to 9 bases. CDR3 length equals 15 residues. The V gene's germline CDR1 is LNHNV and CDR2 YYDKDF (reference sequence). Here the CDR3 reads CATSRDWADSYEQYF. In DNA, the CDR3 is TGTGCCACCAGCAGAGATTGGGCAGACTCCTACGAGCAGTACTTC.

The V call is TRBV2, the J call TRBJ2-5, with a tentative D call TRBD1 (6 bases). Trimming removed 8 bases at V and 3 bases at J, with 10 bases between. Germline CDR1 is SNHLY and CDR2 is FYNNEI. The CDR3 is 12 residues long. The CDR3 loop reads CASGDTKETQYF. CDR3 in DNA: TGTGCCAGCGGGGACACAAAAGAGACCCAGTACTTC.

Note on this clonotype: A much more abundant neighbour one base away suggests this may be a read error. This chain connects TRBV16 to TRBJ2-1; no clear D. Germline loops: CDR1 KGHSY, CDR2 FQNENV. The V end lost 0 bases, the J end lost 10 bases, and 10 bases lay between the germline ends. The CDR3 spans 13 residues. The CDR3 DNA reads as TGTGCCAGCAGCCAATCTCCGACTTACGAGCAGTTCTTC. It encodes CASSQSPTYEQFF. Filled out from reference TRBV16 and TRBJ2-1, the complete variable domain reads GEEVAQTPKHLVRGEGQKAKLYCAPIKGHSYVFWYQQVLKNEFKFLISFQNENVFDETGMPKERFSAKCLPNSPCSLEIQATKLEDSAVYFCASSQSPTYEQFFGPGTRLTVL.

This clonotype was observed a few times. This sequence joins TRBV5-1 and TRBJ2-2; no definite D call. Deletions cut 3 bases from V and 7 bases from J, with 13 bases between. The germline CDR1 and CDR2 sequences are SGHRS and YFSETQ. The CDR3 spans 14 residues. CDR3 sequence (DNA): TGCGCCAGCAGCTCGGACCCTGCGAGCGGGGAGCTGTTTTTT. Protein: CASSSDPASGELFF. Filled out from reference TRBV5-1 and TRBJ2-2, the complete variable domain reads KAGVTQTPRYLIKTRGQQVTLSCSPISGHRSVSWYQQTPGQGLQFLFEYFSETQRNKGNFPGRFSGRQFSNSRSEMNVSTLELGDSALYLCASSSDPASGELFFGEGSRLTVL.

The chain is built from TRBV29-1 and TRBJ1-1; no definite D call. Looked up from germline, CDR1 is SQVTM and CDR2 is ANQGSEA. This CDR3 contains 13 residues. V lost 1 base to trimming and J lost 11 bases, with 17 bases between them. In DNA, the CDR3 is TGCAGCGTTGAAGGTCGGAGGGAGAGGGCGGCTTTCTTT. It specifies CSVEGRRERAAFF.

The chain has TRBV29-1 and TRBJ1-1; D remains unclear. This CDR3 spans 13 amino acids. Germline CDR1 SQVTM, CDR2 ANQGSEA. V shed 2 bases and J shed 2 bases, with 9 bases lying between them. The CDR3 sequence: CSVERGGNTEAFF. Written as DNA, the CDR3 is TGCAGCGTTGAACGCGGTGGAAACACTGAAGCTTTCTTT. The complete variable domain, with remaining parts taken from reference TRBV29-1 and TRBJ1-1, reads SAVISQKPSRDICQRGTSLTIQCQVDSQVTMMFWYRQQPGQSLTLIATANQGSEATYESGFVIDKFPISRPNLTFSTLTVSNMSPEDSSIYLCSVERGGNTEAFFGQGTRLTVV.

The chain joins TRBV10-1 to TRBJ2-1; D might be TRBD1 or TRBD2, each matching 6 bases. This CDR3 is built from 14 residues. Germline assignment: CDR1 WNHNN and CDR2 SYGVQD (reference sequence). Trimming removed 7 bases from V and 8 bases from J, with 18 bases in between. This CDR3 reads CASNAVGGLDEQFF. In DNA, the CDR3 is TGCGCCAGCAACGCGGTGGGGGGCCTTGATGAGCAGTTCTTC.

This clonotype was recorded a few times. This chain joins TRBV28 and TRBJ2-1; tentative D call: TRBD2 (6 bases). The CDR3 has 14 amino acids. Trimming pared 6 bases from V and 13 bases from J, leaving 22 bases between. Germline V CDR1 and CDR2: MDHEN, SYDVKM. CDR3 residues: CASSPIAATETQFF. DNA for the CDR3: TGTGCCAGCAGCCCTATAGCGGCGACGGAGACCCAGTTCTTC.

The J gene is TRBJ2-1, the V gene TRBV12-3 or TRBV12-4, with TRBD2 identical over 8 bases. V lost 9 bases to trimming and J lost 13 bases; unmatched junction nucleotides: 20. CDR3 length equals 15 residues. The CDR3 region has the DNA TGTGCCAGTTTAGCGAAGCGCTCTACCGGGACTAGTCAGTTCTTC. This codes for CASLAKRSTGTSQFF.

The rearrangement uses TRBV7-6 and TRBJ2-4; the D call may be TRBD1 or TRBD2 (5 bases each). Trimming removed 1 base from V and 2 bases from J, with 12 bases in between. CDR1 is SGHVS, CDR2 FNYEAQ, per germline. There are 16 residues in the CDR3. CDR3 coding DNA: TGTGCCAGCAGCTTAGGGGGGATGGTTCCCAAAAACATTCAGTACTTC. As protein: CASSLGGMVPKNIQYF.

At least ten counts were recorded for this clonotype. This sequence joins TRBV20-1 and TRBJ2-1; unclear D gene. The CDR3 runs 15 residues. Trimming pared 6 bases from V and 0 bases from J, leaving 15 bases between. Germline values: CDR1 DFQATT, CDR2 SNEGSKA (reference sequence). CDR3 DNA sequence: TGCAGTGCCGCGAAGGGTGGCGGCTCCTACAATGAGCAGTTCTTC. It specifies CSAAKGGGSYNEQFF.

This clonotype occurred a few times. The junction and the germline gene differ at one end; a read error may be behind it. The CDR3 protein is CSASGGGSHNEQFF. The CDR3 nucleotides read TGCAGTGCTAGCGGGGGGGGCTCCCACAATGAGCAGTTCTTC. The chain employs TRBV20-1 and TRBJ2-1, with TRBD2 identical over 8 bases. CDR1 is DFQATT, CDR2 SNEGSKA, per germline (reference sequence). The CDR3 has 14 amino acids.

V usage is TRBV2 and J usage is TRBJ2-2; D may be TRBD2 (6 bases). The V gene's germline CDR1 is SNHLY and CDR2 FYNNEI. The CDR3 has 16 residues. V was shortened by 6 bases and J by 1 base, with 15 bases between the two germline ends. The CDR3 is CASSGMGRGNTGELFF. CDR3 bases: TGTGCCAGCAGCGGGATGGGGCGGGGGAACACCGGGGAGCTGTTTTTT. Variable domain in full (rest from reference TRBV2 and TRBJ2-2): EPEVTQTPSHQVTQMGQEVILRCVPISNHLYFYWYRQILGQKVEFLVSFYNNEISEKSEIFDDQFSVERPDGSNFTLKIRSTKLEDSAMYFCASSGMGRGNTGELFFGEGSRLTVL.